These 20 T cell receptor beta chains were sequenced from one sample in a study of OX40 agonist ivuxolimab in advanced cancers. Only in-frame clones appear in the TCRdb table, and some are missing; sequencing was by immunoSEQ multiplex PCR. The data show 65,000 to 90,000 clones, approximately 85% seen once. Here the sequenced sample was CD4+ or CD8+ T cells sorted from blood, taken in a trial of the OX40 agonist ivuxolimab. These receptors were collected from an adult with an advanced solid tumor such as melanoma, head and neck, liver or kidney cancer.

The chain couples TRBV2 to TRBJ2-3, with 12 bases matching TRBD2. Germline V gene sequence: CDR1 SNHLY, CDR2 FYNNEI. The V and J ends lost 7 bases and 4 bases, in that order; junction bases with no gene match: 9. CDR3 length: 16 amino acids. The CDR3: CASKLLAGGQSDTQYF. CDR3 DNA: TGTGCCAGCAAACTCCTAGCGGGGGGGCAGTCAGATACGCAGTATTTT.

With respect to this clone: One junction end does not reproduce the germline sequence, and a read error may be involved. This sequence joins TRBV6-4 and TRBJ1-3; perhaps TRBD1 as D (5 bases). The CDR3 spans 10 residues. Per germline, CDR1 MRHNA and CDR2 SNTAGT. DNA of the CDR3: TGTGCCAGCACCCGCAACAGGATCGAATTT. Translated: CASTRNRIEF.

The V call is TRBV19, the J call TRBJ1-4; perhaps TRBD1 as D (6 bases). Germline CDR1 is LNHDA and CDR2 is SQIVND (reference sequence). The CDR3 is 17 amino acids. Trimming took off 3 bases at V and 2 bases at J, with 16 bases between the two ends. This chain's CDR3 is CASSIPGAASTNEKLFF. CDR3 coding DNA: TGTGCCAGTAGTATTCCAGGGGCTGCATCTACTAATGAAAAACTGTTTTTT. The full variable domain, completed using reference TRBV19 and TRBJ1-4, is DGGITQSPKYLFRKEGQNVTLSCEQNLNHDAMYWYRQDPGQGLRLIYYSQIVNDFQKGDIAEGYSVSREKKESFPLTVTSAQKNPTAFYLCASSIPGAASTNEKLFFGSGTQLSVL.

CDR3: CASSSSLAGGLQETQYF. In DNA, the CDR3 is TGCGCCAGCAGCTCCAGTTTAGCGGGAGGTCTCCAAGAGACCCAGTACTTC. V gene TRBV5-1 combines with J gene TRBJ2-5; 10 bases match TRBD2. V lost 3 bases, J lost 1 base, and 9 bases stayed unmatched. The CDR3 spans 17 residues. Germline V gene lookup returns CDR1 SGHRS and CDR2 YFSETQ.

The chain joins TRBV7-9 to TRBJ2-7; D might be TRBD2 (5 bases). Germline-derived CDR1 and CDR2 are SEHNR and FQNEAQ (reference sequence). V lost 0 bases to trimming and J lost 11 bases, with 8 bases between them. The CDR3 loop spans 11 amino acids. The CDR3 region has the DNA TGTGCCAGCAGCTTAGCGGGAGTGGAGTACTTC. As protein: CASSLAGVEYF. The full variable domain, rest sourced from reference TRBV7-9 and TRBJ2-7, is DTGVSQNPRHKITKRGQNVTFRCDPISEHNRLYWYRQTLGQGPEFLTYFQNEAQLEKSRLLSDRFSAERPKGSFSTLEIQRTEQGDSAMYLCASSLAGVEYFGPGTRLTVT.

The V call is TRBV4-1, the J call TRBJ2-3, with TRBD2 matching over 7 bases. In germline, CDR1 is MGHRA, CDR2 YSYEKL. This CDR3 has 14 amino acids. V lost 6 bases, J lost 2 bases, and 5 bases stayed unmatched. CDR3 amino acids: CASRRAGSTDTQYF. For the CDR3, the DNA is TGCGCCAGCAGACGAGCGGGATCCACAGATACGCAGTATTTT.

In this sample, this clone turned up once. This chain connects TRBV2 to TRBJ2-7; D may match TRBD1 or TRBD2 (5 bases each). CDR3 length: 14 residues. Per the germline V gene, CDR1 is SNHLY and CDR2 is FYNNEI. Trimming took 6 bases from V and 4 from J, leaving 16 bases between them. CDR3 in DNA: TGTGCCAGCAGGGGGGTTACCTTAGGTTACGAGCAGTACTTC. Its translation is CASRGVTLGYEQYF.

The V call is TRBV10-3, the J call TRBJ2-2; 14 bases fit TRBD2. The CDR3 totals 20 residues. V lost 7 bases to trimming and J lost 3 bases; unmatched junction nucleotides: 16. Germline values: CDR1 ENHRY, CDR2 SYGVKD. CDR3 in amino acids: CAINPAPGLAGARDTGELFF. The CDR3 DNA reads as TGTGCCATCAACCCTGCCCCGGGACTAGCGGGAGCAAGGGACACCGGGGAGCTGTTTTTT.

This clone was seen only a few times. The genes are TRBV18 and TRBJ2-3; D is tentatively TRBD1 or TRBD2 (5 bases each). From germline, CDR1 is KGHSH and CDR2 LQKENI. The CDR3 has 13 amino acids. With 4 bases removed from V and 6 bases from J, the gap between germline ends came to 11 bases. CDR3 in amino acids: CASSLGPGDTQYF. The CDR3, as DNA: TGTGCCAGCTCACTGGGACCAGGGGATACGCAGTATTTT.

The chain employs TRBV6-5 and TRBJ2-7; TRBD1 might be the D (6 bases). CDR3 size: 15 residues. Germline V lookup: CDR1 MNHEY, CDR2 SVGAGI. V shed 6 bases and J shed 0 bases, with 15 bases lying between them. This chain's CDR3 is CASRPDSLSSYEQYF. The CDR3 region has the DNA TGTGCCAGCAGGCCGGACAGTCTAAGCTCCTACGAGCAGTACTTC.

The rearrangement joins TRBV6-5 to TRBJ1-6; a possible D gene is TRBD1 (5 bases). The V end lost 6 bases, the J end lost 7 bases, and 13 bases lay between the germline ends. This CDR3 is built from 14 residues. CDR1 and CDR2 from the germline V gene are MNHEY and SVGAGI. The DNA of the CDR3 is TGTGCCAGCAGACGAGATGGGGGGAATTCACCCCTCCACTTT. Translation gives CASRRDGGNSPLHF.

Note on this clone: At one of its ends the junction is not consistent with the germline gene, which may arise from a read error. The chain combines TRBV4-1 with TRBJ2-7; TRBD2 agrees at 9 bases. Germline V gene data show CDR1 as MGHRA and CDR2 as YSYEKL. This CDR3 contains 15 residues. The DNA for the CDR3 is TGCGCCAGCAGCCAATTGGGGACTAGCTCCGACGAGCAGTACTTC. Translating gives CASSQLGTSSDEQYF.

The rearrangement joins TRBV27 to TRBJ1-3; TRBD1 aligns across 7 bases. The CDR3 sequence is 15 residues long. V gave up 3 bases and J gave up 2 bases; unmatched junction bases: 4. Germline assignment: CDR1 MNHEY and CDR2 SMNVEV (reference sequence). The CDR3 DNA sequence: TGTGCCAGCAGTTTGCACAGGGGCCCTGGAAACACCATATATTTT. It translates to CASSLHRGPGNTIYF.

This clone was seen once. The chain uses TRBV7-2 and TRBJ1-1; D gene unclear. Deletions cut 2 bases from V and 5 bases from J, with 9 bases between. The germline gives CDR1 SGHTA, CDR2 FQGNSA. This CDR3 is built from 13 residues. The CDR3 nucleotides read TGTGCCAGCAGCTTAAACGGACTAACTGAAGCTTTCTTT. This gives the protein CASSLNGLTEAFF.

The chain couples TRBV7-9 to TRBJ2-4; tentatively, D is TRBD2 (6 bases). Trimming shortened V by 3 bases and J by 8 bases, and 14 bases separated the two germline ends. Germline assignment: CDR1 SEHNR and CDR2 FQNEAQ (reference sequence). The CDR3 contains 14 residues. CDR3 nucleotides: TGTGCCAGCAGCTTTCGGGAGACCTGGGACATTCAGTACTTC. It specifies CASSFRETWDIQYF.

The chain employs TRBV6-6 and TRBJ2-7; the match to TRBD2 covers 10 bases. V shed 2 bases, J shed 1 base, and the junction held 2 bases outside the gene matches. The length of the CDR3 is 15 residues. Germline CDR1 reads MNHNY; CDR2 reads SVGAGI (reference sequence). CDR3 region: CASSYGTSVSYEQYF. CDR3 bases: TGTGCCAGCAGTTACGGGACTAGCGTTTCCTACGAGCAGTACTTC.

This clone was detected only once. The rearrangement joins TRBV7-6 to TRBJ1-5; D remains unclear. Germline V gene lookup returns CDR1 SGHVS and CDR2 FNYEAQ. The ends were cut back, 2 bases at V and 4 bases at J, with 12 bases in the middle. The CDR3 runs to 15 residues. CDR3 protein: CASSLMEGPNQPQHF. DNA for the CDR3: TGTGCCAGCAGCTTAATGGAGGGTCCAAATCAGCCCCAGCATTTT.

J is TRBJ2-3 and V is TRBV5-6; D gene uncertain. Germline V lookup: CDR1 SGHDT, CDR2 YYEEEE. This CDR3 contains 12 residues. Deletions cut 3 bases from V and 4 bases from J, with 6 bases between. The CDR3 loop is CASSSRSDTQYF. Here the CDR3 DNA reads TGTGCCAGCAGCTCCCGGTCAGATACGCAGTATTTT.

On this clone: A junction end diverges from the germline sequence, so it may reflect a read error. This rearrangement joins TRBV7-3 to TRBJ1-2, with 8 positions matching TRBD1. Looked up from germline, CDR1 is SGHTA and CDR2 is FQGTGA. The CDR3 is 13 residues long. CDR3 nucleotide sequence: TGTGCCAGCAGCTTAGGACAGGGTAAGGTCCTCATCTTC. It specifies CASSLGQGKVLIF.

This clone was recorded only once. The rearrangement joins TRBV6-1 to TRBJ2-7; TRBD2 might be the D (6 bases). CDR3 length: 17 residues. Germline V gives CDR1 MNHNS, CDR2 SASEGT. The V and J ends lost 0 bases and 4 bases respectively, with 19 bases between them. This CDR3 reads CASSEALSRTILYEQYF. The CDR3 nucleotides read TGTGCCAGCAGTGAAGCGCTAAGCAGGACTATACTTTACGAGCAGTACTTC.